The next 13 T cell receptor beta chains were all read from a single sample in a study of blood T cell repertoires in COVID-19. Produced via immunoSEQ multiplex PCR; TCRdb's table is partial and in-frame only. The data hold fewer than 500,000 clones, with around 89% observed a single time. Sequenced input: PBMCs or T cells enriched from blood (not recorded which). The receptors derive from a young man who had recovered from COVID-19.

In DNA form, the CDR3 reads TGTGCCAGCAGCCAAGAGGGACAGCTTTCACCCCTCCACTTT. It yields the protein CASSQEGQLSPLHF. V gene TRBV3-1 (or the pseudogene TRBV3-2) combines with J gene TRBJ1-6; 7 bases are shared with TRBD1. The CDR3 covers 14 residues. V dropped 0 bases and J dropped 9; count of bases not matched to a gene: 2. CDR1 and CDR2 (germline): LGHDT, YNNKEL (reference sequence).

The J gene is TRBJ1-5, the V gene TRBV18, with D possibly being TRBD1 (6 bases). CDR1 KGHSH and CDR2 LQKENI come from the germline V gene. The CDR3 consists of 15 residues. V was cut by 3 bases and J by 9 bases, with 18 bases left in between. The CDR3 protein is CASSPDRTGRPPQHF. The CDR3 DNA is TGTGCCAGCTCACCGGATAGAACAGGGCGCCCGCCCCAGCATTTT.

V gene TRBV18 combines with J gene TRBJ2-2, with 9 bases aligning to TRBD2. The CDR3 is made up of 17 amino acids. The germline CDR1 and CDR2 sequences are KGHSH and LQKENI. The ends lost 6 bases at V and 0 bases at J; junction bases unmatched: 8. CDR3 DNA sequence: TGTGCCAGCTCGCGGAGACTAGCGGAGACGAACACCGGGGAGCTGTTTTTT. This codes for CASSRRLAETNTGELFF.

The chain links TRBV11-2 to TRBJ2-2; D gene uncertain. The CDR3 is 14 residues long. Trimming took off 0 bases at V and 12 bases at J, with 14 bases between the two ends. Germline values: CDR1 SGHAT, CDR2 FQNNGV. CDR3 sequence: CASSLESSATKLFF. In nucleotides, the CDR3 is TGTGCCAGCAGCTTAGAATCGTCCGCAACAAAGCTGTTTTTT.

Note on this clone: Other nucleotide sequences in the sample specify the same CDR3. The chain has TRBV30 and TRBJ2-7, with TRBD2 as a possible D gene (5 bases). CDR1 and CDR2 from the germline V gene are GTSNPN and SVGIG (reference sequence). Trimming removed 2 bases from V and 0 bases from J, with 8 bases in between. The CDR3 is 13 amino acids. CDR3 DNA: TGTGCCTGGAGTAGCGGAGGCTCCTACGAGCAGTACTTC. As protein: CAWSSGGSYEQYF.

The V gene is TRBV19, the J gene TRBJ2-7; TRBD1 aligns across 7 bases. With V trimmed by 6 bases and J by 3 bases, 8 bases remained unmatched. CDR3 length: 14 amino acids. Germline V lookup: CDR1 LNHDA, CDR2 SQIVND (reference sequence). The CDR3 is CASSHRDSIYEQYF. CDR3 coding DNA: TGTGCCAGTAGCCACCGGGACAGTATCTACGAGCAGTACTTC.

The chain recombines TRBV2 with TRBJ1-2, with TRBD1 as a possible D gene (6 bases). V was shortened by 8 bases and J by 1 base, with 14 bases between the two germline ends. Germline V CDR1 and CDR2: SNHLY, FYNNEI. The CDR3 is made up of 14 amino acids. The CDR3 loop is CASGTGLLNYGYTF. The DNA for the CDR3 is TGTGCCAGCGGAACAGGGCTCCTTAACTATGGCTACACCTTC.

J is TRBJ1-2 and V is TRBV3-1 (or the pseudogene TRBV3-2); 8 bases align to TRBD1. With 3 bases clipped from V and 4 bases from J, the junction kept 4 bases outside the gene matches. Germline V gene lookup returns CDR1 LGHDT and CDR2 YNNKEL (reference sequence). The CDR3 has 14 residues. In DNA, the CDR3 is TGTGCCAGCAGCCACCGGGACAGGACCTATGGCTACACCTTC. It translates to CASSHRDRTYGYTF.

The CDR3 DNA follows: TGTGCCAGTAGTCCGGGGGACAGCAGGTCTTATGGCTACACCTTC. It encodes CASSPGDSRSYGYTF. This chain links TRBV19 with TRBJ1-2; 7 bases align to TRBD1. The CDR3 is 15 amino acids. Trimming cost V 5 bases and J 5 bases; bases outside gene matches: 11. Germline assignment: CDR1 LNHDA and CDR2 SQIVND (reference sequence).

J is TRBJ2-7 and V is TRBV2, with 13 bases identical to TRBD2. The CDR3 sequence is 19 residues long. The trim removed 4 bases at V and 5 bases at J, leaving 17 bases unmatched. Germline V gene lookup returns CDR1 SNHLY and CDR2 FYNNEI. CDR3 in amino acids: CASSVPGLAGLDSHHEQYF. The CDR3 nucleotides read TGTGCCAGCAGTGTCCCGGGACTAGCGGGATTAGACTCTCACCACGAGCAGTACTTC.

The chain combines TRBV20-1 with TRBJ2-1, with TRBD2 matching 11 bases. Losses at the gene ends were 3 bases for V and 5 bases for J; bases not matched to a gene: 9. This CDR3 has 16 amino acids. Germline values: CDR1 DFQATT, CDR2 SNEGSKA (reference sequence). The CDR3 region is CSASFIAGGPNNEQFF. The CDR3 DNA reads as TGCAGTGCTAGTTTCATAGCGGGAGGGCCTAACAATGAGCAGTTCTTC.

The chain recombines TRBV28 with TRBJ1-5; D might be TRBD1 (5 bases). Germline assignment: CDR1 MDHEN and CDR2 SYDVKM. Trimming left V 0 bases short and J 0 bases short, with 9 bases between. CDR3 size: 16 residues. The CDR3 nucleotides read TGTGCCAGCAGTTTATGGGGCAGGGATAGCAATCAGCCCCAGCATTTT. Translating it yields CASSLWGRDSNQPQHF.

The chain links TRBV19 to TRBJ2-7, with 7 nucleotides matching TRBD1. The CDR3 is 15 amino acids. The germline V gene encodes CDR1 LNHDA and CDR2 SQIVND (reference sequence). V lost 4 bases and J lost 3; bases outside the gene matches: 9. As DNA, the CDR3 is TGTGCCAGTAGTAGAACCGGGACAGCAATCTACGAGCAGTACTTC. It yields the protein CASSRTGTAIYEQYF.